Following are 17 T cell receptor beta chains from one sample sequenced in a study of technical replicates of blood from several donors. Data came from immunoSEQ multiplex PCR; TCRdb stores just in-frame clones and leaves some out. There are tens of thousands of clones in the sample; around 96% occur only once, and about 0.25% lies in the top ten. What was sequenced was T cells isolated from PBMCs. The origin of the receptors is a human donor in good health.

The chain combines TRBV29-1 with TRBJ1-1; TRBD1 aligns across 9 bases. V gave up 5 bases and J gave up 3 bases; unmatched junction bases: 10. CDR1 is SQVTM and CDR2 is ANQGSEA in the germline V gene. This CDR3 has 15 residues. CDR3 residues: CSVSGTGLRYTEAFF. Written as DNA, the CDR3 is TGCAGCGTTTCCGGGACAGGGCTTAGGTACACTGAAGCTTTCTTT.

The chain recombines TRBV7-9 with TRBJ2-1, with D tentatively TRBD2 (5 bases). The CDR3 extends over 15 amino acids. Looked up from germline, CDR1 is SEHNR and CDR2 is FQNEAQ (reference sequence). Between the trimmed V and J ends, which lost 6 bases and 0 bases, there was a span of 12 bases. CDR3 sequence (DNA): TGTGCCAGCAGTCCCCTTGGGAGCTCCTACAATGAGCAGTTCTTC. As protein: CASSPLGSSYNEQFF.

For the CDR3, the DNA is TGCGCCAGCAGTGGAGTAGCGGGAGGGGTAGAGACCCAGTACTTC. Amino acid sequence: CASSGVAGGVETQYF. The V gene is TRBV10-2, the J gene TRBJ2-5; 11 nucleotides match TRBD2. With V trimmed by 4 bases and J by 4 bases, 5 bases remained unmatched. The CDR3 has 15 amino acids. Per germline, CDR1 WSHSY and CDR2 SAAADI.

The rearrangement joins TRBV20-1 to TRBJ1-2; possible D gene TRBD1, 6 bases. Germline V lookup: CDR1 DFQATT, CDR2 SNEGSKA (reference sequence). CDR3 length equals 11 residues. V dropped 3 bases and J dropped 7 bases, with 9 bases sitting between them. CDR3 loop: CSARARGGYTF. The DNA of the CDR3 is TGCAGTGCTAGGGCCAGGGGTGGCTACACCTTC.

The chain has TRBV28 and TRBJ1-4; D is undetermined. Trimming took 3 bases from V and 6 from J, leaving 5 bases between them. There are 12 residues in the CDR3. Per the germline V gene, CDR1 is MDHEN and CDR2 is SYDVKM. Written as DNA, the CDR3 is TGTGCCAGCAGTTTGAGGGATGAAAAACTGTTTTTT. This encodes CASSLRDEKLFF.

CDR3 nucleotides: TGTGCCAGCAGTACACAGGGTCCCAATCAGCCCCAGCATTTT. Its protein product is CASSTQGPNQPQHF. The V call is TRBV6-1, the J call TRBJ1-5; D perhaps matches TRBD1 (6 bases). V was trimmed by 5 bases and J by 3 bases, leaving 11 bases between them. Germline CDR1 and CDR2: MNHNS and SASEGT. The length of the CDR3 is 14 residues.

The chain recombines TRBV5-1 with TRBJ2-3; 8 bases match TRBD1. Germline lookup yields CDR1 SGHRS and CDR2 YFSETQ. The CDR3 contains 16 residues. Trimming cost V 2 bases and J 1 base; bases outside gene matches: 6. The CDR3: CASSFGNRGGTDTQYF. DNA for the CDR3: TGCGCCAGCAGCTTTGGAAACAGGGGGGGCACAGATACGCAGTATTTT.

V is TRBV11-3 and J is TRBJ2-3, with D possibly TRBD1 on 6 matching bases. The germline V gene encodes CDR1 SGHNT and CDR2 YENEEA. With 1 base removed from V and 3 bases from J, the gap between germline ends came to 11 bases. The CDR3 runs to 15 residues. The CDR3 here is CASSLASDRTDTQYF. For the CDR3, the DNA is TGTGCCAGCAGCTTAGCTTCGGACAGAACAGATACGCAGTATTTT.

The chain couples TRBV18 to TRBJ2-7; tentatively, D is TRBD1 (6 bases). Germline assignment: CDR1 KGHSH and CDR2 LQKENI. Trimming stripped 5 bases from V and 5 bases from J, with 16 bases between. The CDR3 runs 14 residues. The CDR3 DNA is TGTGCCAGCTCAGCCCCAGGGGATCGGGACGAGCAGTACTTC. Its protein product is CASSAPGDRDEQYF.

This clone was detected once. The rearrangement uses TRBV29-1 and TRBJ1-2; D call uncertain. Germline CDR1 reads SQVTM; CDR2 reads ANQGSEA. Between the trimmed V and J ends, which lost 4 bases and 8 bases, there was a span of 14 bases. This CDR3 contains 12 residues. CDR3 DNA: TGCAGCGTTGTCACAGCTCCCAGCGGCTACACCTTC. Translated, it gives CSVVTAPSGYTF.

The chain uses TRBV23-1 and TRBJ2-7; 7 nucleotides align to TRBD1. TRBV23-1 is flagged as an ORF with uncertain function. V shed 4 bases and J 4 bases; nucleotides not matched to a gene: 7. The CDR3 has 14 residues. The CDR3 DNA follows: TGCGCCAGCAGTCCCTACAGGGGTATTTACGAGCAGTACTTC. It specifies CASSPYRGIYEQYF.

The J gene is TRBJ1-4, the V gene TRBV27; D is possibly TRBD1 (6 bases). V lost 5 bases to trimming and J lost 5 bases, with 12 bases between them. The length of the CDR3 is 14 residues. Germline CDR1 is MNHEY and CDR2 is SMNVEV (reference sequence). DNA for the CDR3: TGTGCCAGCAGTAAACCAGGGGTAAATGAAAAACTGTTTTTT. Its protein is CASSKPGVNEKLFF.

The chain links TRBV27 to TRBJ1-2; D is perhaps TRBD1 (6 bases). This CDR3 comprises 14 residues. Per the germline V gene, CDR1 is MNHEY and CDR2 is SMNVEV (reference sequence). V was cut by 5 bases and J by 2 bases, with 12 bases left in between. The CDR3 spells CASSRTVTNYGYTF. CDR3 sequence (DNA): TGTGCCAGCAGTCGGACAGTTACCAACTATGGCTACACCTTC.

The gene calls are TRBV7-9 and TRBJ1-4; 8 bases are shared with TRBD1. Trimming removed 4 bases from V and 7 bases from J; junction bases left unmatched: 17. This CDR3 has 18 amino acids. Germline V lookup: CDR1 SEHNR, CDR2 FQNEAQ (reference sequence). The CDR3 DNA reads TGTGCCAGCAGCTCACCAACAGTCAGGGGGCAGCTTGGTGAAAAACTGTTTTTT. It encodes CASSSPTVRGQLGEKLFF.

This chain links TRBV15 with TRBJ2-6; tentatively, D is TRBD1 (5 bases). The CDR3 is made up of 16 amino acids. V was shortened by 1 base and J by 2 bases, with 9 bases between the two germline ends. The germline V gene encodes CDR1 LNHNV and CDR2 YYDKDF (reference sequence). The CDR3 is CATSRVTGTGANVLTF. The CDR3 nucleotides are TGTGCCACCAGCAGAGTAACAGGAACTGGGGCCAACGTCCTGACTTTC.

This clone appeared a single time. This rearrangement joins TRBV6-5 to TRBJ1-1; the D is unclear. V was trimmed by 8 bases and J by 4 bases, leaving 17 bases between them. Looked up from germline, CDR1 is MNHEY and CDR2 is SVGAGI. There are 14 residues in the CDR3. CDR3 sequence (DNA): TGTGCCAGCTTCCTTACTCCCGGTTCCACTGAAGCTTTCTTT. Translated: CASFLTPGSTEAFF.

The chain has TRBV5-1 and TRBJ1-2; D gene uncertain. The CDR3 sequence is 14 residues long. Trimming pared 1 base from V and 0 bases from J, leaving 7 bases between. Germline lookup yields CDR1 SGHRS and CDR2 YFSETQ. The CDR3 DNA follows: TGCGCCAGCAGCTTGTTGTCGGCTAACTATGGCTACACCTTC. Residues: CASSLLSANYGYTF. Full variable domain (missing parts from reference TRBV5-1 and TRBJ1-2): KAGVTQTPRYLIKTRGQQVTLSCSPISGHRSVSWYQQTPGQGLQFLFEYFSETQRNKGNFPGRFSGRQFSNSRSEMNVSTLELGDSALYLCASSLLSANYGYTFGSGTRLTVV.